This T cell receptor beta chain is from a study of T cells in Graves' hyperthyroidism and ophthalmopathy. Whole-study results and caveats: Using 13 V-J features, a model discriminated ophthalmopathy from stable hyperthyroidism.

Hyperthyroidism, newly diagnosed and lasting under 2 months, affected patients aged 18 to 65. Germline assignment: CDR1 DFQATT and CDR2 SNEGSKA (reference sequence). The CDR3 totals 15 residues. Trimming took off 0 bases at V and 3 bases at J, with 15 bases between the two ends. Many counts were recorded for this clonotype. Its antigen is still unknown. TCR beta CDR3 regions were amplified from RNA transcripts. First-round RT-PCR of the TCR CDR3 relied on the HTBI primer set. TCRdb ran MiXCR on the multiplex PCR reads and lists one entry per CDR3 protein. The table shows about 400,000 distinct CDR3 sequences, with 15% occurring only once.

This clonotype was sampled from a woman in her twenties or thirties with Graves' hyperthyroidism. V usage is TRBV20-1 and J usage is TRBJ2-7; tentative D call: TRBD2 (5 bases). Material: blood. CDR3 DNA: TGCAGTGCTAGAGAGACTAACGGAAAACGCTACGAGCAGTACTTC. It encodes CSARETNGKRYEQYF.